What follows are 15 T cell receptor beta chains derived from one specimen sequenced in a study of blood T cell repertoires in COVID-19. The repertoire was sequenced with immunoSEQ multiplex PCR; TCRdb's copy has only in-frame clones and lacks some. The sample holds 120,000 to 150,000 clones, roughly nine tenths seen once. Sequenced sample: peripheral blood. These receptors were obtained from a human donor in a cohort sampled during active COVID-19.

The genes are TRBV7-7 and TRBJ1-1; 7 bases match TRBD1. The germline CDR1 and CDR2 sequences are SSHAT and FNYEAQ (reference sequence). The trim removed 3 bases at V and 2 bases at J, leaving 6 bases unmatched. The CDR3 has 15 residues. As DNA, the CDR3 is TGTGCCAGCAGCTTTAGCAGGGGGTTTAACACTGAAGCTTTCTTT. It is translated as CASSFSRGFNTEAFF.

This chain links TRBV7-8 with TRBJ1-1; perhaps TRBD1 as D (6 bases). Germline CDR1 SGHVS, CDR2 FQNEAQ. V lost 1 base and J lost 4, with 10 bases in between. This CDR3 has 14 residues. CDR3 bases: TGTGCCAGCAGCTTAGTGGGGGGGCCCACTGAAGCTTTCTTT. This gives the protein CASSLVGGPTEAFF.

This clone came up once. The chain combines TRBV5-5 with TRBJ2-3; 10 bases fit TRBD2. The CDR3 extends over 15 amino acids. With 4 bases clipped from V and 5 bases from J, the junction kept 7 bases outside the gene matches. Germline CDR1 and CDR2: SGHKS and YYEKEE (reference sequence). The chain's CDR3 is CASSPGLAAGDTQYF. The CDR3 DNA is TGTGCCAGCAGCCCCGGACTAGCGGCGGGAGATACGCAGTATTTT.

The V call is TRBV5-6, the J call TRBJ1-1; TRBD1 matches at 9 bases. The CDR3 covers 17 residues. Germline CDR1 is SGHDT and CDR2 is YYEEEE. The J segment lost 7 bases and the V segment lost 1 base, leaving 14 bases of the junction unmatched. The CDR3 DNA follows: TGTGCCAGCAGCTTGTTCGGGTTGGACAGGGGCCGGATTGAAGCTTTCTTT. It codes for CASSLFGLDRGRIEAFF.

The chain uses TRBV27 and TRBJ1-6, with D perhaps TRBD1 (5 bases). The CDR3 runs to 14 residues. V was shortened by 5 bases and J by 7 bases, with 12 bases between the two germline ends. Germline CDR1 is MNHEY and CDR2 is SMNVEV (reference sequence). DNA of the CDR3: TGTGCCAGCAGTATATGGGGCTCAAATTCACCCCTCCACTTT. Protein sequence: CASSIWGSNSPLHF.

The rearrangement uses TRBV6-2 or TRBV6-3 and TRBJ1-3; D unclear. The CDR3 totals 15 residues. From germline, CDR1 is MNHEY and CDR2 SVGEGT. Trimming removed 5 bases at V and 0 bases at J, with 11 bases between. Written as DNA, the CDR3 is TGTGCCAGCAGTCTTTATGGACTCTCTGGAAACACCATATATTTT. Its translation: CASSLYGLSGNTIYF.

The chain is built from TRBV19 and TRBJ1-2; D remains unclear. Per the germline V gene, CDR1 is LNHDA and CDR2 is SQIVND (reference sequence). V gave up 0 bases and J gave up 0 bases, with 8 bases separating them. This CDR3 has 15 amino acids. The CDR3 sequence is CASSIEVRTNYGYTF. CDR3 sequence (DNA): TGTGCCAGTAGTATAGAGGTCAGAACTAACTATGGCTACACCTTC. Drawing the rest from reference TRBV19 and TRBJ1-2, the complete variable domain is DGGITQSPKYLFRKEGQNVTLSCEQNLNHDAMYWYRQDPGQGLRLIYYSQIVNDFQKGDIAEGYSVSREKKESFPLTVTSAQKNPTAFYLCASSIEVRTNYGYTFGSGTRLTVV.

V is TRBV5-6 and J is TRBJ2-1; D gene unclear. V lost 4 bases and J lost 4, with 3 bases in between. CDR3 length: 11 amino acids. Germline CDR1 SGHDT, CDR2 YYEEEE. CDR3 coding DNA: TGTGCCAGCAGCCTTTACAATGAGCAGTTCTTC. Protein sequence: CASSLYNEQFF.

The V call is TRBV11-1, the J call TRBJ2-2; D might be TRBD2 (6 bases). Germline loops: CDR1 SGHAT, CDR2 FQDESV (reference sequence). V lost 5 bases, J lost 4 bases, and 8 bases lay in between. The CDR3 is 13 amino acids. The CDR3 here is CASSMTSTGELFF. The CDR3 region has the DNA TGTGCCAGCAGCATGACTAGCACCGGGGAGCTGTTTTTT.

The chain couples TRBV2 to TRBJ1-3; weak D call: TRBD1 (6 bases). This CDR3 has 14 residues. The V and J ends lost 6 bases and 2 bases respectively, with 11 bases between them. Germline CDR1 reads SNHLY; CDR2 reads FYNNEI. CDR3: CASRQGSAGNTIYF. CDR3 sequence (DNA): TGTGCCAGCAGGCAGGGGTCCGCTGGAAACACCATATATTTT.

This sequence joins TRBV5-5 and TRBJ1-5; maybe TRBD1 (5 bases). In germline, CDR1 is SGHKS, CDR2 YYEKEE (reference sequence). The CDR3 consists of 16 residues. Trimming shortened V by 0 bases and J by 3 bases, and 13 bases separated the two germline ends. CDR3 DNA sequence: TGTGCCAGCAGCTTGGGCCAGGGAATGAACAATCAGCCCCAGCATTTT. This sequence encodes CASSLGQGMNNQPQHF.

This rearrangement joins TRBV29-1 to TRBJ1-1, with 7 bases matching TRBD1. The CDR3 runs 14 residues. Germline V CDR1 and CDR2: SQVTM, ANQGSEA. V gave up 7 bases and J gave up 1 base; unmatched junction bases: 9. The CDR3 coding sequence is TGCAGCGCCCGTCGCCAGGGGGAGAACACTGAAGCTTTCTTT. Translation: CSARRQGENTEAFF.

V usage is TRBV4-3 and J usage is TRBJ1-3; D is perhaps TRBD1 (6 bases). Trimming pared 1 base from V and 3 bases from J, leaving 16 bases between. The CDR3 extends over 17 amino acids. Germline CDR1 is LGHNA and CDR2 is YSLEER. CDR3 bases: TGCGCCAGCAGCCAAGCTACGGGGGGCGCGGATGGAAACACCATATATTTT. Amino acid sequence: CASSQATGGADGNTIYF.

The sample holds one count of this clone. The chain's CDR3 is CSASWSSSGNTIYF. The CDR3 DNA sequence: TGCAGTGCTAGTTGGAGCAGCTCTGGAAACACCATATATTTT. The chain joins TRBV20-1 to TRBJ1-3, with unresolved D. Deletions cut 3 bases from V and 0 bases from J, with 9 bases between. CDR1 and CDR2 (germline): DFQATT, SNEGSKA (reference sequence). The CDR3 sequence is 14 residues long.

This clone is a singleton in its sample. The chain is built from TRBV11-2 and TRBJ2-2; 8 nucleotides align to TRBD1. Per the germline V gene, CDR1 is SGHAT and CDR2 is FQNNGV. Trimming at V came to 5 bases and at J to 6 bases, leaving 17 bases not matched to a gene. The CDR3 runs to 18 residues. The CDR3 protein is CASSPGQGKGSRPGELFF. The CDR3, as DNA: TGTGCCAGCAGCCCAGGACAGGGAAAAGGCTCCAGGCCCGGGGAGCTGTTTTTT. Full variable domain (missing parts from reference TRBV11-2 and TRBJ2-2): EAGVAQSPRYKIIEKRQSVAFWCNPISGHATLYWYQQILGQGPKLLIQFQNNGVVDDSQLPKDRFSAERLKGVDSTLKIQPAKLEDSAVYLCASSPGQGKGSRPGELFFGEGSRLTVL.